The 5 T cell receptor beta chains below all came from one sample that was sequenced in a study of shared clonotypes between healthy human individuals. The method was immunoSEQ multiplex PCR; TCRdb's version includes in-frame clones alone and lacks a portion of them. The table has over a million clones, around 78% seen once; the top ten hold roughly 0.61%. The sequencing input was memory CD4+ T cells from PBMCs. Sample subset: CD45RA-negative fraction. Every receptor here comes from a man aged 18 to 29 in good health. Some clones in this sample may be carry-over from other donors' samples.

The chain recombines TRBV28 with TRBJ1-1; D gene uncertain. V was pared by 3 bases and J by 7 bases, with 12 bases between. This CDR3 comprises 13 residues. Germline values: CDR1 MDHEN, CDR2 SYDVKM. The CDR3 DNA reads TGTGCCAGCAGTTTGAATGGCCGAAGTGAAGCTTTCTTT. Translation: CASSLNGRSEAFF.

The chain links TRBV12-5 to TRBJ2-7; 9 bases are shared with TRBD1. The V segment lost 7 bases and the J segment 2 bases; nucleotides outside the gene matches: 6. Per germline, CDR1 LGHNT and CDR2 FRNRAP. This CDR3 region has 14 residues. The CDR3 bases are TGTGCTAGTGACAATGACAGGGGGACCTACGAGCAGTACTTC. It specifies CASDNDRGTYEQYF.

The V call is TRBV5-6, the J call TRBJ2-2; a weak D match, TRBD1 (5 bases). Trimming shortened V by 4 bases and J by 8 bases, and 9 bases separated the two germline ends. CDR1 and CDR2 from the germline V gene are SGHDT and YYEEEE. This CDR3 is built from 12 residues. CDR3 in DNA: TGTGCCAGCAGCCGGACACCAGGGGAGCTGTTTTTT. It is translated as CASSRTPGELFF.

V usage is TRBV5-5 and J usage is TRBJ2-2; 9 positions agree with TRBD1. The CDR3 runs to 16 residues. Trimming cost V 1 base and J 5 bases; bases outside gene matches: 6. Germline loops: CDR1 SGHKS, CDR2 YYEKEE (reference sequence). CDR3: CASSLRRTGETGELFF. The CDR3 nucleotides are TGTGCCAGCAGCTTGCGCCGGACAGGGGAAACCGGGGAGCTGTTTTTT.

The chain has TRBV28 and TRBJ1-2; weak D call: TRBD1 (5 bases). CDR3 size: 12 residues. V gave up 5 bases and J gave up 7 bases, with 11 bases separating them. From germline, CDR1 is MDHEN and CDR2 SYDVKM. The CDR3 bases are TGTGCCAGCAGTGGGCAGGGTCTTGGCTACACCTTC. The encoded protein is CASSGQGLGYTF.